Listed below are T cell receptor beta chains from one sample, sequenced in a study of identical twins. TCRdb reprocessed the 5' RACE reads with MiXCR, giving one entry per CDR3 protein. Counted here are under 900,000 distinct CDR3 sequences, about 20% occurring once; the ten biggest clones make up 13%. The same sample was also studied in work on T cells expressing NK-cell markers.

Material for sequencing was PBMCs. Receptor source: a woman in her late teens or twenties in good health. Each CDR3 is given with its conserved first and last residue. Each record gives: CDR3 protein, V gene.

CASSLSTRQGARTYEQYF,TRBV27
CASTTGGRETQYF,TRBV5-6
CASSPMVTGSSTEAFF,TRBV18
CASSRQPGSSYNEQFF,TRBV7-3
CASRAGQRGIDTGELFF,TRBV12-3/TRBV12-4
CSAEGQSYEQYF,TRBV20-1
CASSQESGGPQHF,TRBV4-3
CSARDRVNYGYTF,TRBV20-1
CASSRDYPFPNEQFF,TRBV4-3
CASSTGGTRQPQHF,TRBV6-5
CASSRIGAGAGTDTQYF,TRBV3-1
CASSQTSRTSYNEQFF,TRBV27
CSAPGATTYEQYF,TRBV20-1
CASSSADSYEQYF,TRBV27
CASRLTGGFGELFF,TRBV5-1
CSASGGGELFF,TRBV20-1
CASKRGRQKDTEAFF,TRBV6-1
CASSVSHFGTGWTGELFF,TRBV4-2
CASSEGLAKSYNEQFF,TRBV7-2
CASSPLQGNGYTF,TRBV3-1
CASSLQQGLGELFF,TRBV28
CASSFLVGEKLFF,TRBV12-3/TRBV12-4